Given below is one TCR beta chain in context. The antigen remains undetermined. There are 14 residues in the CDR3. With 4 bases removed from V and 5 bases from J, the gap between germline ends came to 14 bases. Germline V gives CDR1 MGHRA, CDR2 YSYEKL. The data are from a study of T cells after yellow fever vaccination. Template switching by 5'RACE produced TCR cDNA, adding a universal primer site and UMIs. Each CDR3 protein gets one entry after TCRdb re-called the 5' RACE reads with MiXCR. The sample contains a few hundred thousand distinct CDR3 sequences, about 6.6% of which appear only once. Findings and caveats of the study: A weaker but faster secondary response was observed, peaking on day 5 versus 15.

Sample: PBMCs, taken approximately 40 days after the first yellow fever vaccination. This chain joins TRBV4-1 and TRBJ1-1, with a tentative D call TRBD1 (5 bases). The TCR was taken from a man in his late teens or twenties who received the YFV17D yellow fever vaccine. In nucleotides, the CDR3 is TGCGCCAGCAGCCGGGACTCGCAGAGGACTGAAGCTTTCTTT. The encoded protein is CASSRDSQRTEAFF.